This TCR beta chain came from a study of T-cell memory formation after mild COVID-19 (dated by TCRdb to about 2021). A note on the overall study: TCR sequence clusters from the two donors were largely donor specific. In a couple of donors, T-cell clones that expanded and contracted after mild COVID-19 were tracked by sequencing TCRalpha and TCRbeta repertoires over time. Two young, previously healthy adult volunteers, one female and one male, were included in the cohort.

Ficoll-Paque density gradient centrifugation was used to isolate PBMCs. Study-wide findings and limitations: The second-wave clones that peaked on day 37 were not confirmed to be SARS-CoV-2 specific. The study included only a couple of mild cases, and larger cohorts that include severe cases with pre-infection samples were judged to be necessary. Contracting CD4+ clones appeared mostly in the CM and EM memory subsets, whereas CD8+ clones were enriched in EMRA. Some responding clones were found in pre-infection memory, which suggests that pre-existing cross-reactive memory T cells took part in the SARS-CoV-2 response. Clones contracting from day 15 to 85 had balanced CD4/CD8 phenotypes, while a second wave expanding from day 15 to 37 was biased towards CD4+.

This clonotype was seen only a few times. It lacks a known antigen. No base quality information exists; no much larger clone differs at one position. These reads were obtained on an Illumina NovaSeq 6000. cDNA libraries for TCRalpha and TCRbeta were prepared by 5'RACE using constant-segment primers, with sample barcodes and unique molecular identifiers added. RNA was extracted from every sample with Trizol reagent. Amplification of the libraries took two PCR steps, and the second step added a second sample barcode plus Illumina TruSeq adapters. Sequencing of libraries was performed on an Illumina NovaSeq with 2 x 150 bp paired-end reads. As for the original processing: With migec v1.2.7, reads were demultiplexed and then collapsed into UMI-guided consensus sequences. Using mixcr v2.1.11, UMI consensuses were aligned to TRA and TRB V and J templates and then assembled into clonotypes. Expanded or contracted clonotypes were those called significant by both edgeR and NoisET, with noise models trained on biological replicates. For edgeR calls, a false discovery rate-adjusted p below 0.01 and a log2 fold-change threshold of 1 were applied. As an exploratory analysis of dynamics, max-normalized trajectories of the 1000 most abundant clonotypes were examined with PCA combined with hierarchical clustering. Separately sequenced CD4+ and CD8+ repertoires were used to assign the CD4 or CD8 phenotype of responding clones. TCRdb applied fastp at Q25 and MiXCR to the public reads, then kept only in-frame beta chains. Identical CDR3 protein sequences are pooled into one entry, listed with their most common genes and DNA. The V and J calls were determined by TCRdb, not by the authors. The sample yields about 270,000 distinct CDR3 sequences; more than 15% were counted once. Approximately 22% of the sample comes from the top ten.

Material for sequencing was PBMCs or a T cell subset sorted from them (not recorded which). The sequence was collected from a man between 18 and 35 years old who had mild COVID-19 (a few samples of this study predate the infection). The sample titles of this study are shuffled in the database, so cell type and time point are left out; the donor was told from shared clones.

The CDR3 region reads CASSIGTADGTIYF. The sequence in DNA is TGTGCCAGCAGCATTGGGACGGCGGATGGCACCATATATTTT. Recombination connected TRBV5-6 to TRBJ1-3; D gene: possibly TRBD1, on 5 matching bases. The CDR3 has 14 amino acids, counting the end cysteine and phenylalanine. The CDR3 DNA has 42 bases and is translated from base 1. Trimming takes 4 bases from V and 9 bases from J, and the germline ends sit 17 bases apart. CDR1 and CDR2 are read off the germline V gene as SGHDT and YYEEEE.